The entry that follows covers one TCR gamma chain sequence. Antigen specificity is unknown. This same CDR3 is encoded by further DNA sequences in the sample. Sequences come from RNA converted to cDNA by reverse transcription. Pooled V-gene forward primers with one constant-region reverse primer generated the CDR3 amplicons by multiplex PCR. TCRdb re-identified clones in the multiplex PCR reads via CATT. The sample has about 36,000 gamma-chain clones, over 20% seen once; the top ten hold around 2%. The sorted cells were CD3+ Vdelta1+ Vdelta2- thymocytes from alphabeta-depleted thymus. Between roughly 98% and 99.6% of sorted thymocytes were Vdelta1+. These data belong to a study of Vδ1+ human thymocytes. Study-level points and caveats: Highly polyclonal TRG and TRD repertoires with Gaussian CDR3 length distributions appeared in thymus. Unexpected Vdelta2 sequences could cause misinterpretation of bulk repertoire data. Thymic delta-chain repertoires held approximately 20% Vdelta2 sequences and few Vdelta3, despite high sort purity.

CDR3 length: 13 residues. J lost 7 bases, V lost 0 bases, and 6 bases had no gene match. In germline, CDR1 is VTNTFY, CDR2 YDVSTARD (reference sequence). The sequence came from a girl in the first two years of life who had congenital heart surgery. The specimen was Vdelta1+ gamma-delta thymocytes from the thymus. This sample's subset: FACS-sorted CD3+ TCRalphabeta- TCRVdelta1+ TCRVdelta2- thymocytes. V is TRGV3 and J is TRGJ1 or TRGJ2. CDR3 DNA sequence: TGTGCCACCTGGGACAGGCTGCGATATAAGAAACTCTTT. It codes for CATWDRLRYKKLF.